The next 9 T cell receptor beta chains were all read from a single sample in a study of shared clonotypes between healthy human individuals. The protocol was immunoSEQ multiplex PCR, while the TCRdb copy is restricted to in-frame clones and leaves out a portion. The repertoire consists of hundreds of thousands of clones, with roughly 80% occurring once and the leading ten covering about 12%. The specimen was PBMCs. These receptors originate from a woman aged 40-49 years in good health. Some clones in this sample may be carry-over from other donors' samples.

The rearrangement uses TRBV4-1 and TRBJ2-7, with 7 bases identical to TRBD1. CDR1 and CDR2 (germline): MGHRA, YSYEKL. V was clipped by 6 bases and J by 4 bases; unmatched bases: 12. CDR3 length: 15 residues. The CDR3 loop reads CASRLGRDSLYEQYF. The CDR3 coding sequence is TGCGCCAGCAGACTAGGAAGGGACAGCTTATACGAGCAGTACTTC.

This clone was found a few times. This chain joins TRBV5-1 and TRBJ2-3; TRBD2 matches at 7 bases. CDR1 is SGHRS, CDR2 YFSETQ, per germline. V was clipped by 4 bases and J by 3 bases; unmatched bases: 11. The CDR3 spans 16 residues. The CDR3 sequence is CASSALSSGPTDTQYF. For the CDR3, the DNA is TGCGCCAGCAGCGCGCTCTCTAGCGGACCGACAGATACGCAGTATTTT.

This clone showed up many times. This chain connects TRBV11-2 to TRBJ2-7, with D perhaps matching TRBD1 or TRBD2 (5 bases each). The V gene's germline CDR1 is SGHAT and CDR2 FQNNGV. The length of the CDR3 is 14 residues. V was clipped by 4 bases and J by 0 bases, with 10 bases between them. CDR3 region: CASSWDRSSYEQYF. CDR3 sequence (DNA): TGTGCCAGCAGCTGGGACCGAAGCTCCTACGAGCAGTACTTC.

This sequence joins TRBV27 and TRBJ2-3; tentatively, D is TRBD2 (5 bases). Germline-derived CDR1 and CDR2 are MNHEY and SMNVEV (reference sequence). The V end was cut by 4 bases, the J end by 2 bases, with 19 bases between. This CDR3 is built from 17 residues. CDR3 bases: TGTGCCAGCAGTTCGGACTCGCTGGCGGCCGACACAGATACGCAGTATTTT. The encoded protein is CASSSDSLAADTDTQYF.

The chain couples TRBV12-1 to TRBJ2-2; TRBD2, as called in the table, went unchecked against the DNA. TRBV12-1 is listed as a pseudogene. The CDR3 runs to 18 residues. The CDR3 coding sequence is TGTGCCAGCAGAAGGACTAGCGGGTCCGGGGATAACACCGGGGAGCTGTTTTTT. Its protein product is CASRRTSGSGDNTGELFF.

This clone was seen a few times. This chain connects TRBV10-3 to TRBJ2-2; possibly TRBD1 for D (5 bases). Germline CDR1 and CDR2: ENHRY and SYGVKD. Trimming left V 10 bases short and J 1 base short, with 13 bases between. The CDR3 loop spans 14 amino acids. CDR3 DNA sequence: TGTGCCACCTCGGAGACAGAGAACACCGGGGAGCTGTTTTTT. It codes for CATSETENTGELFF.

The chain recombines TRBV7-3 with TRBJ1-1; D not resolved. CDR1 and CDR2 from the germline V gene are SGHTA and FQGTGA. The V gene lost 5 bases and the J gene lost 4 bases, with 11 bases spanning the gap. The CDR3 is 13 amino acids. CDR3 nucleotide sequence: TGTGCCAGCAGCCCCACTAAAGGCACTGAAGCTTTCTTT. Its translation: CASSPTKGTEAFF.

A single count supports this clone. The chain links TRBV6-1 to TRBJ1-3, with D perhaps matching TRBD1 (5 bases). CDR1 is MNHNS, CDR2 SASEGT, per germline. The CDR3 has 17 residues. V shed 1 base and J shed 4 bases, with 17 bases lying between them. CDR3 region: CASSEGRLRGRGNTIYF. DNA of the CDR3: TGTGCCAGCAGTGAAGGGCGTTTAAGGGGTCGCGGAAACACCATATATTTT.

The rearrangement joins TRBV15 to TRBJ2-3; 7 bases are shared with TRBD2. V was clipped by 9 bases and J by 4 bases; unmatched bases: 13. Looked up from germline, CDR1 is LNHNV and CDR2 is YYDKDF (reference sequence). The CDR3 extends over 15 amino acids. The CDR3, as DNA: TGTGCCACTAACTCGGAAACTAGCGTTCCAGATACGCAGTATTTT. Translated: CATNSETSVPDTQYF.